The clone carrying this T cell receptor beta chain has a count of ten or more. Ages of hyperthyroidism patients ran from 18 to 65, and their diagnoses were new, under 2 months' duration. The starting material, 10 ml of fresh peripheral blood, provided the PBMCs. The record originates from a study of Graves' ophthalmopathy and Graves' hyperthyroidism. Study-wide context: Before any treatment was given, at initial diagnosis, peripheral blood was collected.

V gave up 1 base and J gave up 6 bases, with 10 bases separating them. The CDR3 loop spans 14 amino acids. Germline V lookup: CDR1 MGHRA, CDR2 YSYEKL. RNA transcripts yielded amplified TCR beta CDR3 regions. Amplification began with first-round RT-PCR using HTBI primers, then second-round multiplex PCR was performed. TCRdb reprocessed the multiplex PCR reads with MiXCR, giving one entry per CDR3 protein. The top ten clones hold approximately 2.4% of a sample with a few hundred thousand distinct CDR3 sequences, 17% of them seen once. Material for sequencing was peripheral blood. The clonotype comes from an adult woman with stable Graves' hyperthyroidism. The rearrangement uses TRBV4-1 and TRBJ1-5; D possibly corresponds to TRBD1 (5 bases). The CDR3 loop is CASSQVAGLQPQHF. The CDR3 nucleotides are TGCGCCAGCAGCCAAGTGGCAGGGCTTCAGCCCCAGCATTTT.